The 29 T cell receptor beta chains below come from one sample, sequenced in a study of OX40 agonist ivuxolimab in advanced cancers. Clones were sequenced by immunoSEQ multiplex PCR, and TCRdb holds only the in-frame ones, with some missing. There are some 58,000 clones in the sample; approximately 78% occur only once, and 1.5% to 2.5% lies in the top ten. The material was CD4+ or CD8+ T cells sorted from blood, obtained in a trial of the OX40 agonist ivuxolimab. The origin of the receptors is an adult with an advanced solid tumor such as melanoma, head and neck, liver or kidney cancer.

The CDR3 DNA reads TGTGCCAGCACCAGAGGGAATACGCAGTATTTT. Its protein is CASTRGNTQYF. The gene calls are TRBV25-1 and TRBJ2-3; weak D call: TRBD2 (5 bases). The CDR3 runs to 11 residues. Trimming removed 7 bases from V and 7 bases from J, with 9 bases in between. Looked up from germline, CDR1 is MGHDK and CDR2 is SYGVNS. The whole variable domain, filled in from reference TRBV25-1 and TRBJ2-3, reads EADIYQTPRYLVIGTGKKITLECSQTMGHDKMYWYQQDPGMELHLIHYSYGVNSTEKGDLSSESTVSRIRTEHFPLTLESARPSHTSQYLCASTRGNTQYFGPGTRLTVL.

V usage is TRBV2 and J usage is TRBJ2-1; no clear D. CDR1 SNHLY and CDR2 FYNNEI come from the germline V gene. The V and J ends lost 6 bases and 3 bases respectively, with 15 bases between them. The CDR3 length is 15 residues. The CDR3 is CASSQPKGGYNEQFF. Written as DNA, the CDR3 is TGTGCCAGCAGCCAGCCCAAGGGCGGCTACAATGAGCAGTTCTTC. Drawing the rest from reference TRBV2 and TRBJ2-1, the complete variable domain is EPEVTQTPSHQVTQMGQEVILRCVPISNHLYFYWYRQILGQKVEFLVSFYNNEISEKSEIFDDQFSVERPDGSNFTLKIRSTKLEDSAMYFCASSQPKGGYNEQFFGPGTRLTVL.

This clone has only one observation. V gene TRBV5-5 combines with J gene TRBJ2-2; a possible D gene is TRBD1 (5 bases). With 0 bases removed from V and 7 bases from J, the gap between germline ends came to 10 bases. This CDR3 has 14 amino acids. Germline loops: CDR1 SGHKS, CDR2 YYEKEE (reference sequence). CDR3 amino acids: CASSLAQGGGELFF. The CDR3 nucleotides read TGTGCCAGCAGCTTGGCCCAGGGTGGCGGGGAGCTGTTTTTT.

This chain joins TRBV21-1 and TRBJ2-3; TRBD2, the table's D call, lacks a check against the DNA. TRBV21-1 is listed as a pseudogene. The CDR3 runs to 19 residues. The DNA of the CDR3 is TGTGCCAGCAGCAAAAACGGGGGAGGGCCTGGTTTGATTCCAGATACGCAGTATTTT. It codes for CASSKNGGGPGLIPDTQYF.

J is TRBJ2-7 and V is TRBV2; D perhaps matches TRBD2 (5 bases). Between the trimmed V and J ends, which lost 3 bases and 6 bases, there was a span of 9 bases. Germline lookup yields CDR1 SNHLY and CDR2 FYNNEI. The CDR3 consists of 12 residues. CDR3 sequence (DNA): TGTGCCAGCAGTGACCCGGGAACCGAGCAGTACGTC. This codes for CASSDPGTEQYV.

About this clone: Other DNA variants within this sample encode the same CDR3. This chain joins TRBV30 and TRBJ2-1; 11 nucleotides match TRBD2. J was trimmed by 8 bases and V by 5 bases; bases with no gene match: 5. Germline values: CDR1 GTSNPN, CDR2 SVGIG (reference sequence). This CDR3 comprises 13 residues. The CDR3 protein is CAWALAGVDEQFF. The CDR3 DNA sequence: TGTGCCTGGGCACTAGCGGGAGTCGATGAGCAGTTCTTC.

This clone was seen a few times. The chain has TRBV6-1 and TRBJ2-5; D unclear. Deletions cut 3 bases from V and 4 bases from J, with 12 bases between. The length of the CDR3 is 14 residues. Germline values: CDR1 MNHNS, CDR2 SASEGT. CDR3: CASSETPTLETQYF. DNA for the CDR3: TGTGCCAGCAGTGAGACGCCGACCCTAGAGACCCAGTACTTC.

The rearrangement uses TRBV5-1 and TRBJ1-1; D is ambiguous. This CDR3 is built from 14 residues. Germline CDR1 is SGHRS and CDR2 is YFSETQ. V lost 0 bases and J 2 bases, leaving 8 bases between the germline ends. The CDR3 nucleotides are TGCGCCAGCAGCTTGGAACCCAGCAACACTGAAGCTTTCTTT. It is translated as CASSLEPSNTEAFF.

This rearrangement joins TRBV4-2 to TRBJ1-2, with D possibly TRBD1 on 6 matching bases. The V gene lost 5 bases and the J gene lost 2 bases, with 12 bases spanning the gap. The CDR3 is 14 amino acids. Germline values: CDR1 LGHNA, CDR2 YNFKEQ. The CDR3 spells CASSTRTENYGYTF. CDR3 nucleotide sequence: TGTGCCAGCAGCACTCGGACAGAAAACTATGGCTACACCTTC.

The chain employs TRBV2 and TRBJ2-1; no reliable D call. The CDR3 is made up of 13 amino acids. V lost 7 bases to trimming and J lost 5 bases, with 12 bases between them. Germline loops: CDR1 SNHLY, CDR2 FYNNEI. The CDR3 bases are TGTGCCAGCAAAAGAGGCCAGAACAATGAGCAGTTCTTC. It specifies CASKRGQNNEQFF.

The chain is built from TRBV5-1 and TRBJ1-1; no clear D. Trimming cost V 5 bases and J 3 bases, with 11 bases left between them. The germline V gene has CDR1 SGHRS and CDR2 YFSETQ. The CDR3 has 13 residues. CDR3 loop: CASRRKSDTEAFF. The DNA of the CDR3 is TGCGCCAGCAGACGGAAGTCTGACACTGAAGCTTTCTTT.

This clone was recorded a few times. The chain joins TRBV27 to TRBJ2-7; 14 bases map to TRBD2. J lost 7 bases, V lost 6 bases, and 8 bases had no gene match. From germline, CDR1 is MNHEY and CDR2 SMNVEV (reference sequence). The length of the CDR3 is 15 residues. The CDR3 coding sequence is TGTGCCAGCAGCCCAGGACTAGCGGGAGGATGGGAGCAGTACTTC. It is translated as CASSPGLAGGWEQYF.

The gene calls are TRBV7-2 and TRBJ2-1; tentative D call: TRBD2 (7 bases). CDR1 is SGHTA and CDR2 is FQGNSA in the germline V gene. V was clipped by 4 bases and J by 14 bases, with 18 bases between them. This CDR3 has 13 residues. The CDR3: CASSYRTGGHEFF. The CDR3 nucleotides read TGTGCCAGCAGCTATAGGACCGGGGGGCACGAGTTCTTC.

The chain combines TRBV14 with TRBJ1-1, with no clear D. V shed 4 bases and J shed 4 bases, with 13 bases lying between them. The V gene's germline CDR1 is SGHDN and CDR2 FVKESK. The CDR3 runs to 14 residues. CDR3 nucleotide sequence: TGTGCCAGCAGCCTTTATGTAGGTGGCACTGAAGCTTTCTTT. Protein sequence: CASSLYVGGTEAFF.

The genes are TRBV19 and TRBJ1-6, with a tentative D call TRBD1 (5 bases). Deletions cut 9 bases from V and 9 bases from J, with 15 bases between. This CDR3 region has 13 residues. The germline CDR1 and CDR2 sequences are LNHDA and SQIVND (reference sequence). The CDR3: CASGRGESSPLHF. DNA for the CDR3: TGTGCCAGCGGTCGGGGGGAAAGTTCACCCCTCCACTTT. Full variable domain (rest looked up from reference TRBV19 and TRBJ1-6): DGGITQSPKYLFRKEGQNVTLSCEQNLNHDAMYWYRQDPGQGLRLIYYSQIVNDFQKGDIAEGYSVSREKKESFPLTVTSAQKNPTAFYLCASGRGESSPLHFGNGTRLTVT.

This rearrangement joins TRBV11-2 to TRBJ2-3; D is perhaps TRBD2 (6 bases). Germline assignment: CDR1 SGHAT and CDR2 FQNNGV. Trimming took 5 bases from V and 1 from J, leaving 10 bases between them. CDR3 size: 14 residues. The CDR3 bases are TGTGCCAGCAGCCCAGAGCGGGGCACAGATACGCAGTATTTT. Translating it yields CASSPERGTDTQYF.

J is TRBJ1-2 and V is TRBV4-1, with D possibly TRBD1 on 6 matching bases. The germline gives CDR1 MGHRA, CDR2 YSYEKL. Trimming pared 7 bases from V and 7 bases from J, leaving 19 bases between. This CDR3 comprises 14 residues. DNA of the CDR3: TGCGCCAGCACCCCGGGGGGGGCAGAGGCTGGCTACACCTTC. It codes for CASTPGGAEAGYTF.

The chain carries TRBV19 and TRBJ2-7; D gene uncertain. In germline, CDR1 is LNHDA, CDR2 SQIVND (reference sequence). This CDR3 is 13 amino acids long. Trimming pared 1 base from V and 3 bases from J, leaving 7 bases between. The CDR3 DNA reads TGTGCCAGTAGTATAGGGAGAGACTACGAGCAGTACGTC. This sequence encodes CASSIGRDYEQYV.

This clone was seen only a few times. The chain joins TRBV5-8 to TRBJ1-5, with D unclear. Germline values: CDR1 SGHTS, CDR2 YDEGEE. The length of the CDR3 is 13 residues. Trimming left V 0 bases short and J 4 bases short, with 5 bases between. The CDR3 DNA reads TGTGCCAGCAGCTTGGTGGGTAATCAGCCCCAGCATTTT. This translates into CASSLVGNQPQHF.

The chain carries TRBV5-6 and TRBJ2-3, with D uncertain. V was cut by 4 bases and J by 2 bases, with 14 bases left in between. CDR3 length: 15 residues. Germline V gene data show CDR1 as SGHDT and CDR2 as YYEEEE. The CDR3 coding sequence is TGTGCCAGCAGCCTTGGTGGCGGAATCACAGATACGCAGTATTTT. Translating it yields CASSLGGGITDTQYF.

This chain links TRBV11-3 with TRBJ2-1, with D unresolved. Germline loops: CDR1 SGHNT, CDR2 YENEEA. Trimming stripped 1 base from V and 5 bases from J, with 9 bases between. The CDR3 has 14 residues. The CDR3 nucleotides read TGTGCCAGCAGCTTAGGTTCTCATCACAATGAGCAGTTCTTC. Protein sequence: CASSLGSHHNEQFF.

J is TRBJ2-1 and V is TRBV7-9, with D possibly being TRBD1 (5 bases). CDR1 and CDR2 from the germline V gene are SEHNR and FQNEAQ (reference sequence). The V and J ends lost 5 bases and 10 bases respectively, with 24 bases between them. This CDR3 is 16 amino acids long. This chain's CDR3 is CASSQPRASIEPEQFF. CDR3 in DNA: TGTGCCAGCAGCCAACCCAGGGCCTCCATAGAACCCGAGCAGTTCTTC.

V is TRBV5-1 and J is TRBJ1-1; 8 nucleotides align to TRBD1. Germline-derived CDR1 and CDR2 are SGHRS and YFSETQ. The CDR3 is 12 amino acids. V dropped 0 bases and J dropped 10; count of bases not matched to a gene: 2. DNA for the CDR3: TGCGCCAGCAGCTTGGACAGGGGGGTAGCTTTCTTT. Translating it yields CASSLDRGVAFF.

The chain uses TRBV23-1 and TRBJ1-5; D gene uncertain. TRBV23-1 is marked as an open reading frame, function uncertain. This CDR3 spans 16 amino acids. With 1 base removed from V and 0 bases from J, the gap between germline ends came to 10 bases. CDR3 protein: CASSQYYKDSNQPQHF. The CDR3, as DNA: TGCGCCAGCAGTCAATATTATAAGGATAGCAATCAGCCCCAGCATTTT.

This clone has just a few counts. The rearrangement links TRBV19 to TRBJ1-1, with a weak D call TRBD1 (6 bases). Germline V gene sequence: CDR1 LNHDA, CDR2 SQIVND (reference sequence). This CDR3 has 13 amino acids. The germline V and J ends were trimmed by 3 bases and 5 bases, with 10 bases remaining between them. DNA for the CDR3: TGTGCCAGTAGTATTCTCAGGGGAACTGAAGCTTTCTTT. Its protein product is CASSILRGTEAFF.

The chain uses TRBV30 and TRBJ2-2; TRBD2 might be the D (5 bases). Germline CDR1 GTSNPN, CDR2 SVGIG (reference sequence). The V gene lost 0 bases and the J gene lost 0 bases, with 11 bases spanning the gap. CDR3 size: 16 residues. DNA for the CDR3: TGTGCCTGGAGTGTACCCGCGGGCACGAACACCGGGGAGCTGTTTTTT. Translation: CAWSVPAGTNTGELFF. The full variable domain, with the rest looked up from reference TRBV30 and TRBJ2-2, is SQTIHQWPATLVQPVGSPLSLECTVEGTSNPNLYWYRQAAGRGLQLLFYSVGIGQISSEVPQNLSASRPQDRQFILSSKKLLLSDSGFYLCAWSVPAGTNTGELFFGEGSRLTVL.

This chain connects TRBV28 to TRBJ1-1; 8 nucleotides line up with TRBD1. With 4 bases clipped from V and 5 bases from J, the junction kept 6 bases outside the gene matches. CDR1 and CDR2 from the germline V gene are MDHEN and SYDVKM. The CDR3 covers 14 residues. The CDR3 coding sequence is TGTGCCAGCAGTTCACAGGGGGGAAAAACTGAAGCTTTCTTT. This gives the protein CASSSQGGKTEAFF.

The CDR3 DNA reads TGTGCCAGAAGCAGACGACAGGGAGAGTCCACTGAAGCTTTCTTT. This encodes CARSRRQGESTEAFF. The rearrangement links TRBV5-3 to TRBJ1-1; 7 nucleotides match TRBD1. TRBV5-3 counts as an open reading frame of uncertain function. There are 15 residues in the CDR3. The V gene end was trimmed by 4 bases and the J gene end by 4 bases; junction bases not matched to a gene: 10.

This clone is a singleton in its sample. The chain has TRBV5-1 and TRBJ2-5; 15 bases align to TRBD2. The trim removed 4 bases at V and 4 bases at J, leaving 5 bases unmatched. Germline loops: CDR1 SGHRS, CDR2 YFSETQ. The length of the CDR3 is 16 residues. The CDR3 loop reads CASSRTSGRAGETQYF. Written as DNA, the CDR3 is TGCGCCAGCAGCCGGACTAGCGGGAGGGCCGGAGAGACCCAGTACTTC.